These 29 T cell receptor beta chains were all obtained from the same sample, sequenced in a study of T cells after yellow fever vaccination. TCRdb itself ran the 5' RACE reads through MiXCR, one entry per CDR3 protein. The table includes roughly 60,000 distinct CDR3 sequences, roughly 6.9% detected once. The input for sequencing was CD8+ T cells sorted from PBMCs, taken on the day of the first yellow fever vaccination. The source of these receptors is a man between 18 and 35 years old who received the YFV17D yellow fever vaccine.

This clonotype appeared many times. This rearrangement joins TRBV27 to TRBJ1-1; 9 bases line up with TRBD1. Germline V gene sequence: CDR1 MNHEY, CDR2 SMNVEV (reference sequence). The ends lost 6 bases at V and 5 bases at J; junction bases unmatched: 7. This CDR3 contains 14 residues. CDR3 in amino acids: CASRNTGGLTEAFF. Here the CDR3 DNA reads TGTGCCAGCAGGAATACAGGGGGCCTTACTGAAGCTTTCTTT.

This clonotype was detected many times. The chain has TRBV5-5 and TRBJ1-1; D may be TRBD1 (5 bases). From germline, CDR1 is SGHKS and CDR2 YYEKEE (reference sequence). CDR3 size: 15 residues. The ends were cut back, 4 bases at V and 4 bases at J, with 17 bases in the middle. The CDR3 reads CASSEGAPGGTEAFF. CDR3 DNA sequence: TGTGCCAGCAGCGAGGGCGCTCCGGGGGGCACTGAAGCTTTCTTT.

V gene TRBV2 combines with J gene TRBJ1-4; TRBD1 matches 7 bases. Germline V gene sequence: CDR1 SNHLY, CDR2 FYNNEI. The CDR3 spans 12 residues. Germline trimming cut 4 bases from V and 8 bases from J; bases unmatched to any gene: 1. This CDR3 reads CASSGDREKLFF. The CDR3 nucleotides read TGTGCCAGCAGTGGGGACAGAGAAAAACTGTTTTTT. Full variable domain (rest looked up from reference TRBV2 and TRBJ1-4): EPEVTQTPSHQVTQMGQEVILRCVPISNHLYFYWYRQILGQKVEFLVSFYNNEISEKSEIFDDQFSVERPDGSNFTLKIRSTKLEDSAMYFCASSGDREKLFFGSGTQLSVL.

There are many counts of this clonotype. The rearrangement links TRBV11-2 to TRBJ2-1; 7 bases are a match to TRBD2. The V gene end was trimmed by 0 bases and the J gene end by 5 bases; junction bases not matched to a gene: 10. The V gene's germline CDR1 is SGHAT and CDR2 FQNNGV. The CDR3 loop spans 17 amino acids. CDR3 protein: CASSLDLDGGFDNEQFF. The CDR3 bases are TGTGCCAGCAGCTTAGATCTGGACGGGGGGTTCGACAATGAGCAGTTCTTC.

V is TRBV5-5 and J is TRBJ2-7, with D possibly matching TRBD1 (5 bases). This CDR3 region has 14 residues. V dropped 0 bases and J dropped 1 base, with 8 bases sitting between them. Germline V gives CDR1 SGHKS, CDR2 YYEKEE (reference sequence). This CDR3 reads CASSLVPGSYEQYF. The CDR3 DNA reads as TGTGCCAGCAGCTTGGTCCCAGGGTCCTACGAGCAGTACTTC.

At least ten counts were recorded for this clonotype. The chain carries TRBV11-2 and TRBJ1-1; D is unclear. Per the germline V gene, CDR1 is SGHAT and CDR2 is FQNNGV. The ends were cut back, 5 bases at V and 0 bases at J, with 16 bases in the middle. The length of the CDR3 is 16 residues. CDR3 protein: CASSARVQVMNTEAFF. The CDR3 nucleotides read TGTGCCAGCAGCGCTCGAGTGCAGGTCATGAACACTGAAGCTTTCTTT.

Here the CDR3 DNA reads TGTGCCAGCAGTTTGACAGGGGGCGGGGCTTTCTTT. Its translation is CASSLTGGGAFF. This sequence joins TRBV12-3 or TRBV12-4 and TRBJ1-1, with TRBD1 matching 10 bases. The CDR3 spans 12 residues. The junction had 3 bases not matched to a gene; V was cut back by 3 bases and J by 11 bases.

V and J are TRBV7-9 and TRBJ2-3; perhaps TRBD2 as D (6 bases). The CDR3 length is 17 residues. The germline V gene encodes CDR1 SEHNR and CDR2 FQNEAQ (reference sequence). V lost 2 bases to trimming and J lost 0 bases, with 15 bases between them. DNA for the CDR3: TGTGCCAGCAGCTTACCCCGGACTACCATCAGCACAGATACGCAGTATTTT. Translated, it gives CASSLPRTTISTDTQYF.

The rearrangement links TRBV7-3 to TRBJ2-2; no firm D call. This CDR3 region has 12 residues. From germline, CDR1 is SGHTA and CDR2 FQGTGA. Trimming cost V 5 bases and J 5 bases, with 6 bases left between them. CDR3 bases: TGTGCCAGCAGCACTGATACCGGGGAGCTGTTTTTT. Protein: CASSTDTGELFF.

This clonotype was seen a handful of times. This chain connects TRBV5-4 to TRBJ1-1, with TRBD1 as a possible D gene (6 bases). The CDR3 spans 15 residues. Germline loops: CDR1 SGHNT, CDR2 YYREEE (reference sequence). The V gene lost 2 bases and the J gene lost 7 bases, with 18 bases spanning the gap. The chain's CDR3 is CASSFEIGGQGEAFF. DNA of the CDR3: TGTGCCAGCAGCTTTGAGATCGGGGGGCAGGGTGAAGCTTTCTTT.

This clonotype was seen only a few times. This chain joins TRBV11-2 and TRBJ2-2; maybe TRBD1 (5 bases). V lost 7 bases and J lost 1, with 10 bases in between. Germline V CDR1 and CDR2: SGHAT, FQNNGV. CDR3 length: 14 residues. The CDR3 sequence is CASMGTGNTGELFF. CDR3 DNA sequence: TGTGCCAGCATGGGAACAGGGAACACCGGGGAGCTGTTTTTT.

As DNA, the CDR3 is TGTGCCAGCAGCTTTGCACAAAGAGCTTTCTTT. Amino acids: CASSFAQRAFF. The chain carries TRBV12-1 and TRBJ1-1. TRBV12-1 is designated a pseudogene. The CDR3 length is 11 residues.

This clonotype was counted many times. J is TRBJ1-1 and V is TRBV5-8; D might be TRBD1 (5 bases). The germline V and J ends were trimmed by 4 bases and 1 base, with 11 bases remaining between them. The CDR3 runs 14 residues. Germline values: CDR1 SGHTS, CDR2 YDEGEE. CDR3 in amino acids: CASSPGYSNTEAFF. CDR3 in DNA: TGTGCCAGCAGCCCAGGGTACTCGAACACTGAAGCTTTCTTT.

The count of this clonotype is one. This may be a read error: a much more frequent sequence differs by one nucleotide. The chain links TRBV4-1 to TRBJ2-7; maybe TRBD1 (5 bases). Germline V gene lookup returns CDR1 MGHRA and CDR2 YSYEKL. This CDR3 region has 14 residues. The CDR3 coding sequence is TGCGCCAGCAGCCAAGAGGGCAGGGTATCCGAGCTGTACTTC. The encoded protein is CASSQEGRVSELYF.

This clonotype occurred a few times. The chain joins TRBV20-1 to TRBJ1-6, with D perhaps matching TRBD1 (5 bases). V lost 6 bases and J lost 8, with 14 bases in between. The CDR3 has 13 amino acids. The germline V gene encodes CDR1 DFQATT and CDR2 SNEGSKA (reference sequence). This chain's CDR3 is CSAQGYEHSPLHF. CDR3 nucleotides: TGCAGTGCCCAGGGATACGAACATTCACCCCTCCACTTT.

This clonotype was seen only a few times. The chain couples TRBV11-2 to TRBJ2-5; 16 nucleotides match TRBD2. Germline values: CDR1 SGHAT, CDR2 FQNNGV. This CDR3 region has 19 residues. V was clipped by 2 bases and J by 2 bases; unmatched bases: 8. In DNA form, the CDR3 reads TGTGCCAGCAGCTTATTGGGACTAGCGGGGGGGGCGGGTCAAGAGACCCAGTACTTC. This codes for CASSLLGLAGGAGQETQYF.

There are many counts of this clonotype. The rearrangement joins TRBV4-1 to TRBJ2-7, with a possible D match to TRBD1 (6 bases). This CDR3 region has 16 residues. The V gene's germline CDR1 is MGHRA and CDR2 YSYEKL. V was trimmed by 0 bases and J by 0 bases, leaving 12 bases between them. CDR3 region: CASSQDKGQFSYEQYF. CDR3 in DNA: TGCGCCAGCAGCCAAGACAAAGGACAGTTCTCCTACGAGCAGTACTTC.

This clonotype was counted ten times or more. The CDR3 here is CASGWAPSGGHQETQYF. The CDR3 DNA reads as TGTGCTAGTGGTTGGGCCCCTAGCGGGGGCCACCAAGAGACCCAGTACTTC. J is TRBJ2-5 and V is TRBV12-5; 10 positions match TRBD2. The CDR3 length is 17 residues. Trimming at V came to 4 bases and at J to 0 bases, leaving 8 bases not matched to a gene. Germline CDR1 is LGHNT and CDR2 is FRNRAP.

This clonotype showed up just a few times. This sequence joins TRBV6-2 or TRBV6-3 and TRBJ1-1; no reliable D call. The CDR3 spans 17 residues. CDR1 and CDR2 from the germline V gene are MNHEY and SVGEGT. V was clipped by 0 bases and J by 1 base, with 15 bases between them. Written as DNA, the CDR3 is TGTGCCAGCAGTTACTCGGCTTCGTCGGGAGCGAACACTGAAGCTTTCTTT. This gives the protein CASSYSASSGANTEAFF.

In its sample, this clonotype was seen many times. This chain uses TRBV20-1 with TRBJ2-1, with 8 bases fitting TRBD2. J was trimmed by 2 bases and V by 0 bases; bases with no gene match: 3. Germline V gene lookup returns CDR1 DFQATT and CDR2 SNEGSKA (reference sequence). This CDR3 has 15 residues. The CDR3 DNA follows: TGCAGTGCTAGAGATGGAGCGGGGGCCTACAATGAGCAGTTCTTC. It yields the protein CSARDGAGAYNEQFF.

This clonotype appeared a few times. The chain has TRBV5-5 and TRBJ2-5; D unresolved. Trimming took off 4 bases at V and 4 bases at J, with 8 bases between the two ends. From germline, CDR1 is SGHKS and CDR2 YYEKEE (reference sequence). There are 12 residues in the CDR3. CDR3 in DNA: TGTGCCAGCAGCAAGCCTCTAGAGACCCAGTACTTC. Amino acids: CASSKPLETQYF.

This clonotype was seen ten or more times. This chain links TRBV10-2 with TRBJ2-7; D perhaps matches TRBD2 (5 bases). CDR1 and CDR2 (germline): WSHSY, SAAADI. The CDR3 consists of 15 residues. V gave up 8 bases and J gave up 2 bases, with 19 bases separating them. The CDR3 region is CASESLPTGTYEQYF. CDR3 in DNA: TGCGCCAGCGAATCACTCCCGACGGGGACCTACGAGCAGTACTTC.

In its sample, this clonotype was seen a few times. CDR3 DNA sequence: TGCAGTGCTAGAGATATAACAGAGACCATGAACACTGAAGCTTTCTTT. Residues: CSARDITETMNTEAFF. The chain combines TRBV20-1 with TRBJ1-1; D ambiguous. This CDR3 is 16 amino acids long. The V end lost 0 bases, the J end lost 0 bases, and 14 bases lay between the germline ends. Germline values: CDR1 DFQATT, CDR2 SNEGSKA (reference sequence).

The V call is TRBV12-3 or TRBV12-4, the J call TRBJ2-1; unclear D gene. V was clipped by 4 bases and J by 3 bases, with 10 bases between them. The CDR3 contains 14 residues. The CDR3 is CASSSWPYYNEQFF. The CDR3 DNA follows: TGTGCCAGCAGTTCATGGCCCTACTACAATGAGCAGTTCTTC.

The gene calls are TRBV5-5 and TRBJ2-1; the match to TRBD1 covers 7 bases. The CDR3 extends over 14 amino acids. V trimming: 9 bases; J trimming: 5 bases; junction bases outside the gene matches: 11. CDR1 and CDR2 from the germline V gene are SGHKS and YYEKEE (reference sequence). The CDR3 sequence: CAMSPRGQHNEQFF. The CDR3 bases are TGTGCCATGAGCCCCCGGGGACAGCACAATGAGCAGTTCTTC. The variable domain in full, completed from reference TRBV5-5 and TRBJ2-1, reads DAGVTQSPTHLIKTRGQQVTLRCSPISGHKSVSWYQQVLGQGPQFIFQYYEKEERGRGNFPDRFSARQFPNYSSELNVNALLLGDSALYLCAMSPRGQHNEQFFGPGTRLTVL.

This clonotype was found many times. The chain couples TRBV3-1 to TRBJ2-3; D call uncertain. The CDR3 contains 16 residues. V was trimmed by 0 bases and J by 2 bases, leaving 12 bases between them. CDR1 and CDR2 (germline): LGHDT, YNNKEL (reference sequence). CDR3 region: CASSQDYTLYTDTQYF. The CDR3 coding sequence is TGTGCCAGCAGCCAAGATTATACACTCTACACAGATACGCAGTATTTT.

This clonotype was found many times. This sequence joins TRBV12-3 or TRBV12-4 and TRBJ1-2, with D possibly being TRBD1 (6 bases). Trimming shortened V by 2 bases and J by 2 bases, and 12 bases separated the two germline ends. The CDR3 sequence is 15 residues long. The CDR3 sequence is CASSLSGGLNYGYTF. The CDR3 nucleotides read TGTGCCAGCAGTTTAAGCGGGGGGCTCAACTATGGCTACACCTTC.

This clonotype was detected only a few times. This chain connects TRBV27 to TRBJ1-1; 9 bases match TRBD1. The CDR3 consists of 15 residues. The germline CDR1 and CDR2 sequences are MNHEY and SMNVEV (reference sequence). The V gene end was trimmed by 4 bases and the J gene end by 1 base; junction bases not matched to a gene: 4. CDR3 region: CASSSPGQGNTEAFF. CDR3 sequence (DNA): TGTGCCAGCAGTTCGCCGGGACAGGGGAACACTGAAGCTTTCTTT.

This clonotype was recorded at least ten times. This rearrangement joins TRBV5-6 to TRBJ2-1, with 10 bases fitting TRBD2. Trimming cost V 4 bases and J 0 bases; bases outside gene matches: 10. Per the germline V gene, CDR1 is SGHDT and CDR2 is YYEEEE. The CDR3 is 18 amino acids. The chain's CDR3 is CASSPFLAGGRSYNEQFF. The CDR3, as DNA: TGTGCCAGCAGCCCATTTTTAGCGGGGGGACGCTCCTACAATGAGCAGTTCTTC.